These 28 T cell receptor beta chains originate from one sample sequenced in a study of T cell responses to AZD1222 COVID-19 vaccine. Assay: immunoSEQ multiplex PCR; the TCRdb copy retains only in-frame clones and omits some. In the table there are roughly 140,000 clones, just under 95% of which are singletons. The specimen comprised peripheral blood, sampled after recovery from COVID-19. Receptors originate from an adult who had recovered from COVID-19.

The chain has TRBV28 and TRBJ1-2, with D unresolved. V was pared by 6 bases and J by 0 bases, with 5 bases between. Germline CDR1 is MDHEN and CDR2 is SYDVKM. This CDR3 region has 12 residues. CDR3 DNA: TGTGCCAGCAGCGGGGCTAACTATGGCTACACCTTC. Its protein product is CASSGANYGYTF.

The chain links TRBV4-1 to TRBJ2-3; 10 bases fit TRBD1. Germline V gene lookup returns CDR1 MGHRA and CDR2 YSYEKL. V was pared by 2 bases and J by 3 bases, with 5 bases of the junction left unmatched. The CDR3 contains 16 residues. The CDR3 DNA sequence: TGCGCCAGCAGCCAAAGACAGGGGGCAGGGACAGATACGCAGTATTTT. Its protein product is CASSQRQGAGTDTQYF.

The gene calls are TRBV7-9 and TRBJ1-4; unclear D gene. The ends were cut back, 2 bases at V and 0 bases at J, with 13 bases in the middle. This CDR3 is 17 amino acids long. The V gene's germline CDR1 is SEHNR and CDR2 FQNEAQ (reference sequence). CDR3 sequence: CASSLRSALATNEKLFF. The CDR3 DNA is TGTGCCAGCAGCTTAAGGTCAGCGCTTGCAACTAATGAAAAACTGTTTTTT.

The J gene is TRBJ1-5, the V gene TRBV16; perhaps TRBD1 as D (5 bases). In germline, CDR1 is KGHSY, CDR2 FQNENV. V dropped 4 bases and J dropped 0 bases, with 10 bases sitting between them. The CDR3 contains 15 residues. The CDR3: CASSLQGYSNQPQHF. CDR3 DNA sequence: TGTGCCAGCAGCCTCCAGGGATATAGCAATCAGCCCCAGCATTTT.

CDR3 sequence reads: CASSPSGGQETQYF. The DNA for the CDR3 is TGTGCCAGCAGCCCCAGCGGGGGTCAAGAGACCCAGTACTTC. V gene TRBV7-9 combines with J gene TRBJ2-5; TRBD2 matches 8 bases. CDR3 length equals 14 residues. V lost 5 bases, J lost 2 bases, and 4 bases stayed unmatched. Germline loops: CDR1 SEHNR, CDR2 FQNEAQ (reference sequence).

The rearrangement uses TRBV5-1 and TRBJ2-1; the D gene is possibly TRBD1 (6 bases). This CDR3 is built from 15 residues. V was cut by 5 bases and J by 0 bases, with 12 bases left in between. CDR1 SGHRS and CDR2 YFSETQ come from the germline V gene. DNA of the CDR3: TGCGCCAGCAGGCGAACAGGGTACTCCTACAATGAGCAGTTCTTC. Its protein product is CASRRTGYSYNEQFF.

The CDR3 loop reads CASSQLGGGGYSYEQYF. The CDR3 DNA sequence: TGTGCCAGCAGCCAGCTTGGGGGTGGCGGGTACTCCTACGAGCAGTACTTC. The chain couples TRBV3-1 (or the pseudogene TRBV3-2) to TRBJ2-7; possibly TRBD1 or TRBD2 for D (5 bases each). The CDR3 is 17 amino acids. Trimming cost V 3 bases and J 0 bases, with 18 bases left between them. Germline CDR1 and CDR2: LGHDT and YNNKEL (reference sequence).

Here the CDR3 DNA reads TGTGCCTGGAGGTACCCGGGACAAGGCCTTCAGGCCCAGTACTTC. This encodes CAWRYPGQGLQAQYF. This chain joins TRBV30 and TRBJ2-5; tentatively, D is TRBD1 (6 bases). From germline, CDR1 is GTSNPN and CDR2 SVGIG (reference sequence). The CDR3 contains 15 residues. Between the trimmed V and J ends, which lost 3 bases and 9 bases, there was a span of 23 bases.

The genes are TRBV27 and TRBJ2-1; 14 bases agree with TRBD2. V was clipped by 8 bases and J by 7 bases; unmatched bases: 13. Germline CDR1 reads MNHEY; CDR2 reads SMNVEV (reference sequence). The CDR3 has 17 residues. The CDR3 coding sequence is TGTGCCAGCGGGACTAGCGGGAGCCCCGGGACCCAAAATGAGCAGTTCTTC. Its protein is CASGTSGSPGTQNEQFF.

This chain joins TRBV30 and TRBJ2-7, with no clear D. Per germline, CDR1 GTSNPN and CDR2 SVGIG (reference sequence). The CDR3 is made up of 16 amino acids. V lost 0 bases and J lost 0, with 15 bases in between. The CDR3 nucleotides read TGTGCCTGGAGTGTACCTCTGTTTAGAGACTCCTACGAGCAGTACTTC. It translates to CAWSVPLFRDSYEQYF.

The rearrangement joins TRBV6-5 to TRBJ2-7; D is perhaps TRBD1 or TRBD2 (5 bases each). In germline, CDR1 is MNHEY, CDR2 SVGAGI. V lost 7 bases and J 2 bases, leaving 15 bases between the germline ends. The length of the CDR3 is 14 residues. CDR3 sequence (DNA): TGTGCCAGCACCCCCGCCTGGGGGACCTACGAGCAGTACTTC. Its protein product is CASTPAWGTYEQYF.

CDR3 nucleotides: TGTGCCAGCAGCTCTGGACAGGGGGAGGGTGGCTACACCTTC. As protein: CASSSGQGEGGYTF. This chain uses TRBV7-6 with TRBJ1-2; 10 positions agree with TRBD1. After removal of 4 bases from V and 7 bases from J, the junction contained 6 bases not matched to a gene. The germline CDR1 and CDR2 sequences are SGHVS and FNYEAQ. The CDR3 sequence is 14 residues long.

This chain joins TRBV14 and TRBJ2-5; 9 positions agree with TRBD2. The CDR3 length is 15 residues. The germline gives CDR1 SGHDN, CDR2 FVKESK. The junction had 8 bases not matched to a gene; V was cut back by 4 bases and J by 5 bases. DNA of the CDR3: TGTGCCAGCAGCCCCTTAGCGGGAGCTTGGGAGACCCAGTACTTC. Amino acid sequence: CASSPLAGAWETQYF. Filled out from reference TRBV14 and TRBJ2-5, the complete variable domain reads EAGVTQFPSHSVIEKGQTVTLRCDPISGHDNLYWYRRVMGKEIKFLLHFVKESKQDESGMPNNRFLAERTGGTYSTLKVQPAELEDSGVYFCASSPLAGAWETQYFGPGTRLLVL.

This chain uses TRBV11-3 with TRBJ2-7; 8 positions agree with TRBD1. The CDR3 has 13 residues. Germline V gene lookup returns CDR1 SGHNT and CDR2 YENEEA. V was pared by 5 bases and J by 6 bases, with 6 bases of the junction left unmatched. CDR3 nucleotide sequence: TGTGCCAGCAGCCCGGACAGGGCGGGCGAGCAGTACTTC. Translating gives CASSPDRAGEQYF.

The rearrangement links TRBV7-3 to TRBJ2-1; weak D call: TRBD2 (6 bases). The CDR3 length is 18 residues. CDR1 and CDR2 from the germline V gene are SGHTA and FQGTGA. Trimming took 2 bases from V and 5 from J, leaving 22 bases between them. CDR3 amino acids: CASSLFGGGPAGHNEQFF. In DNA, the CDR3 is TGTGCCAGCAGCTTATTCGGAGGAGGGCCGGCGGGCCACAATGAGCAGTTCTTC. The full variable domain, rest sourced from reference TRBV7-3 and TRBJ2-1, is GAGVSQTPSNKVTEKGKYVELRCDPISGHTALYWYRQSLGQGPEFLIYFQGTGAADDSGLPNDRFFAVRPEGSVSTLKIQRTERGDSAVYLCASSLFGGGPAGHNEQFFGPGTRLTVL.

The count of this clone is one. The chain combines TRBV13 with TRBJ1-6, with 10 bases matching TRBD1. Germline-derived CDR1 and CDR2 are PRHDT and FYEKMQ (reference sequence). Trimming took 4 bases from V and 7 from J; bases not matched to a gene: 1. The CDR3 runs 14 residues. The DNA for the CDR3 is TGTGCCAGCAGCTCGGGACAGGGGAATTCACCCCTCCACTTT. This encodes CASSSGQGNSPLHF.

The rearrangement links TRBV28 to TRBJ2-7; 9 bases line up with TRBD2. From germline, CDR1 is MDHEN and CDR2 SYDVKM. This CDR3 comprises 16 residues. Trimming removed 6 bases from V and 4 bases from J; junction bases left unmatched: 13. As DNA, the CDR3 is TGTGCCAGCAGCTCGCCCGGGCTAGCGGGGTCTTACGAGCAGTACTTC. This encodes CASSSPGLAGSYEQYF.

V and J are TRBV7-9 and TRBJ1-4; the D gene is possibly TRBD1 (6 bases). Between the trimmed V and J ends, which lost 0 bases and 8 bases, there was a span of 10 bases. Germline V CDR1 and CDR2: SEHNR, FQNEAQ (reference sequence). CDR3 length equals 14 residues. The CDR3 protein is CASSLAGGQEKLFF. In DNA form, the CDR3 reads TGTGCCAGCAGCTTAGCGGGGGGCCAGGAAAAACTGTTTTTT.

The V and J genes are TRBV28 and TRBJ2-1, with 13 bases fitting TRBD2. CDR3 length: 16 residues. The germline V gene encodes CDR1 MDHEN and CDR2 SYDVKM. Germline trimming cut 5 bases from V and 6 bases from J; bases unmatched to any gene: 7. Written as DNA, the CDR3 is TGTGCCAGCAGTCGCCCCGGGACTAGCGGGACCAATGAGCAGTTCTTC. Translation gives CASSRPGTSGTNEQFF.

The rearrangement uses TRBV7-3 and TRBJ2-1, with 9 bases lining up with TRBD2. The V segment lost 5 bases and the J segment 4 bases; nucleotides outside the gene matches: 6. The CDR3 has 15 amino acids. In germline, CDR1 is SGHTA, CDR2 FQGTGA. The CDR3 sequence: CASSQAGGVYNEQFF. The CDR3 nucleotides read TGTGCCAGCAGCCAAGCGGGAGGAGTATACAATGAGCAGTTCTTC.

The J gene is TRBJ2-7, the V gene TRBV7-2, with 9 positions matching TRBD1. This CDR3 is 14 amino acids long. In germline, CDR1 is SGHTA, CDR2 FQGNSA. V shed 6 bases and J 2 bases; nucleotides not matched to a gene: 5. The DNA of the CDR3 is TGTGCCAGCAGACCTGGACAGGGGACCTACGAGCAGTACTTC. This codes for CASRPGQGTYEQYF.

V usage is TRBV7-8 and J usage is TRBJ2-1; 7 bases match TRBD2. The J segment lost 5 bases and the V segment lost 0 bases, leaving 10 bases of the junction unmatched. The germline V gene encodes CDR1 SGHVS and CDR2 FQNEAQ. The CDR3 totals 17 residues. The CDR3 DNA follows: TGTGCCAGCAGCTTAGCCGGCGTGCGGGAGTTGCACAATGAGCAGTTCTTC. As protein: CASSLAGVRELHNEQFF.

This chain joins TRBV27 and TRBJ2-2; tentatively, D is TRBD2 (5 bases). Trimming removed 6 bases from V and 0 bases from J, with 8 bases in between. Germline CDR1 and CDR2: MNHEY and SMNVEV (reference sequence). The length of the CDR3 is 14 residues. The CDR3: CASRGGPNTGELFF. In nucleotides, the CDR3 is TGTGCCAGCAGAGGAGGCCCGAACACCGGGGAGCTGTTTTTT.

The gene calls are TRBV6-1 and TRBJ2-7; D gene ambiguous. Trimming shortened V by 1 base and J by 2 bases, and 6 bases separated the two germline ends. Germline V lookup: CDR1 MNHNS, CDR2 SASEGT. CDR3 length: 13 residues. CDR3: CASSEVSTYEQYF. DNA for the CDR3: TGTGCCAGCAGTGAAGTATCGACCTACGAGCAGTACTTC.

The V and J genes are TRBV5-4 and TRBJ2-2; D possibly corresponds to TRBD2 (6 bases). Trimming left V 0 bases short and J 4 bases short, with 10 bases between. CDR1 and CDR2 (germline): SGHNT, YYREEE (reference sequence). The CDR3 totals 15 residues. The chain's CDR3 is CASSLVGGGTGELFF. CDR3 nucleotides: TGTGCCAGCAGCTTGGTCGGGGGAGGCACCGGGGAGCTGTTTTTT.

This chain connects TRBV5-1 to TRBJ1-2, with a tentative D call TRBD1 (6 bases). The CDR3 has 12 amino acids. The germline V gene has CDR1 SGHRS and CDR2 YFSETQ. The V end lost 4 bases, the J end lost 7 bases, and 11 bases lay between the germline ends. CDR3 nucleotides: TGCGCCAGCAGCCACGGGACAACTGGCTACACCTTC. Translation gives CASSHGTTGYTF. Together with reference TRBV5-1 and TRBJ1-2, the CDR3 gives the full variable domain: KAGVTQTPRYLIKTRGQQVTLSCSPISGHRSVSWYQQTPGQGLQFLFEYFSETQRNKGNFPGRFSGRQFSNSRSEMNVSTLELGDSALYLCASSHGTTGYTFGSGTRLTVV.

The J gene is TRBJ1-4, the V gene TRBV6-5; weak D call: TRBD1 (5 bases). Trimming took off 2 bases at V and 8 bases at J, with 12 bases between the two ends. In germline, CDR1 is MNHEY, CDR2 SVGAGI. The CDR3 contains 14 residues. CDR3 sequence reads: CASSYGGEVEKLFF. In nucleotides, the CDR3 is TGTGCCAGCAGTTACGGGGGAGAGGTAGAAAAACTGTTTTTT.

CDR3 protein: CAISSGAGVSGEQYF. CDR3 nucleotides: TGTGCCATCAGCAGCGGAGCGGGAGTCTCTGGCGAGCAGTACTTC. The chain combines TRBV10-3 with TRBJ2-7; 8 bases match TRBD2. The germline CDR1 and CDR2 sequences are ENHRY and SYGVKD. This CDR3 contains 15 residues. Germline trimming cut 6 bases from V and 6 bases from J; bases unmatched to any gene: 13.